Below, 28 T cell receptor beta chains from the same sample are listed, as sequenced in a study of early T cells in non-severe SARS-CoV-2 infection. TCRdb called the 5' RACE reads again in MiXCR, with one record for every CDR3 protein. The sample holds approximately 64,000 distinct CDR3 sequences, about 4.9% seen once. Sequenced sample: whole blood. The receptors were gathered from an adult who was a healthcare worker with PCR-confirmed SARS-CoV-2 infection or an uninfected control (not recorded which).

This clonotype has a count of ten or more. The chain employs TRBV7-2 and TRBJ2-7, with 8 positions matching TRBD2. This CDR3 has 15 amino acids. Per the germline V gene, CDR1 is SGHTA and CDR2 is FQGNSA. The V and J ends lost 5 bases and 3 bases, in that order; junction bases with no gene match: 9. Here the CDR3 reads CASSRGLAEIYEQYF. DNA of the CDR3: TGTGCCAGCAGCCGAGGACTAGCTGAAATCTACGAGCAGTACTTC.

In its sample, this clonotype was seen many times. V gene TRBV11-2 combines with J gene TRBJ1-3, with D possibly being TRBD1 (6 bases). Between the trimmed V and J ends, which lost 6 bases and 4 bases, there was a span of 13 bases. In germline, CDR1 is SGHAT, CDR2 FQNNGV. The CDR3 runs 14 residues. CDR3 protein: CASSSTGTGNTIYF. CDR3 in DNA: TGTGCCAGCAGTTCAACAGGGACCGGAAACACCATATATTTT.

V usage is TRBV13 and J usage is TRBJ2-2; D gene uncertain. Per germline, CDR1 PRHDT and CDR2 FYEKMQ (reference sequence). This CDR3 contains 14 residues. V dropped 8 bases and J dropped 7 bases, with 17 bases sitting between them. The CDR3 DNA is TGTGCCAGCTCGCCAACAGTAAACGGCGGGGAGCTGTTTTTT. It codes for CASSPTVNGGELFF.

This clonotype has at least ten counts. This rearrangement joins TRBV3-1 to TRBJ1-6; D gene ambiguous. CDR3 length: 17 amino acids. The V gene's germline CDR1 is LGHDT and CDR2 YNNKEL (reference sequence). V lost 0 bases and J lost 0, with 9 bases in between. CDR3 loop: CASSQDIGSSYNSPLHF. The CDR3 DNA follows: TGTGCCAGCAGCCAAGATATCGGGAGCTCCTATAATTCACCCCTCCACTTT. The full variable domain, with the rest looked up from reference TRBV3-1 and TRBJ1-6, is DTAVSQTPKYLVTQMGNDKSIKCEQNLGHDTMYWYKQDSKKFLKIMFSYNNKELIINETVPNRFSPKSPDKAHLNLHINSLELGDSAVYFCASSQDIGSSYNSPLHFGNGTRLTVT.

This clonotype occurred many times. CDR3 loop: CAISETNTEAFF. The CDR3 nucleotides are TGTGCCATCAGTGAGACTAACACTGAAGCTTTCTTT. The V gene is TRBV10-3, the J gene TRBJ1-1; D unclear. CDR1 and CDR2 from the germline V gene are ENHRY and SYGVKD. CDR3 size: 12 residues. Trimming took off 2 bases at V and 2 bases at J, with 3 bases between the two ends.

The chain couples TRBV5-1 to TRBJ2-3, with D unclear. Germline V gene data show CDR1 as SGHRS and CDR2 as YFSETQ. V dropped 0 bases and J dropped 1 base, with 9 bases sitting between them. The CDR3 consists of 15 residues. The CDR3 coding sequence is TGCGCCAGCAGCTTGGACGACCACCGCACAGATACGCAGTATTTT. This codes for CASSLDDHRTDTQYF.

This clonotype was found many times. The gene calls are TRBV6-2 or TRBV6-3 and TRBJ2-7; D not certain. Germline V CDR1 and CDR2: MNHEY, SVGEGT. The CDR3 loop spans 14 amino acids. V was clipped by 2 bases and J by 2 bases, with 10 bases between them. The CDR3 bases are TGTGCCAGCAGTTACCAGTTACAACCCTACGAGCAGTACTTC. Amino acid sequence: CASSYQLQPYEQYF.

This clonotype was seen ten or more times. The rearrangement links TRBV12-3 or TRBV12-4 to TRBJ2-6, with no clear D. The V end lost 3 bases, the J end lost 2 bases, and 5 bases lay between the germline ends. The CDR3 runs 14 residues. CDR3 coding DNA: TGTGCCAGCAGTTTTAGGGCTGGGGCCAACGTCCTGACTTTC. Translated: CASSFRAGANVLTF.

This clonotype occurred a few times. The rearrangement joins TRBV6-6 to TRBJ2-7; D is possibly TRBD1 (6 bases). V was trimmed by 0 bases and J by 3 bases, leaving 9 bases between them. Germline V gene lookup returns CDR1 MNHNY and CDR2 SVGAGI (reference sequence). This CDR3 has 14 residues. Here the CDR3 DNA reads TGTGCCAGCAGTTACTCGGGGGCTAGCTACGAGCAGTACTTC. Protein product: CASSYSGASYEQYF.

This clonotype has a count of ten or more. The chain combines TRBV5-6 with TRBJ1-3; D may be TRBD1 (5 bases). V lost 4 bases and J 3 bases, leaving 11 bases between the germline ends. Germline V gene data show CDR1 as SGHDT and CDR2 as YYEEEE. This CDR3 has 14 amino acids. CDR3 coding DNA: TGTGCCAGCAGCAGAGGGGTGGATGGAAACACCATATATTTT. This encodes CASSRGVDGNTIYF.

In its sample, this clonotype was seen many times. The chain uses TRBV6-1 and TRBJ2-7; perhaps TRBD1 as D (6 bases). Trimming stripped 9 bases from V and 0 bases from J, with 15 bases between. This CDR3 region has 14 residues. Looked up from germline, CDR1 is MNHNS and CDR2 is SASEGT. CDR3 DNA: TGTGCCAGTCGCCCTTACAGGGCCTCCTACGAGCAGTACTTC. Amino acid sequence: CASRPYRASYEQYF.

This clonotype was counted a single time. The junction differs from germline at one of its ends, possibly a read error. The rearrangement links TRBV6-1 to TRBJ2-1; D is tentatively TRBD1 or TRBD2 (5 bases each). CDR1 is MNHNS and CDR2 is SASEGT in the germline V gene. The CDR3 spans 17 residues. The CDR3 DNA reads TGTGTCAGCAGCTCGATTTCGGGGCAGTCATCCTACAATGAGCAGTTCTTC. The encoded protein is CVSSSISGQSSYNEQFF.

This clonotype was observed many times. The V and J genes are TRBV7-9 and TRBJ1-5; the match to TRBD1 covers 7 bases. The germline gives CDR1 SEHNR, CDR2 FQNEAQ (reference sequence). This CDR3 region has 15 residues. Trimming cost V 4 bases and J 4 bases; bases outside gene matches: 7. This CDR3 is CASSSSDRENQPQHF. The CDR3 DNA is TGTGCCAGCAGCTCTTCCGACAGGGAAAATCAGCCCCAGCATTTT.

This clonotype was recorded many times. The chain links TRBV29-1 to TRBJ2-1; D perhaps matches TRBD2 (6 bases). Trimming took off 1 base at V and 2 bases at J, with 15 bases between the two ends. Germline V lookup: CDR1 SQVTM, CDR2 ANQGSEA. The CDR3 loop spans 16 amino acids. The chain's CDR3 is CSVEGGTANTYNEQFF. Here the CDR3 DNA reads TGCAGCGTTGAAGGAGGGACTGCAAATACCTACAATGAGCAGTTCTTC.

This clonotype was counted at least ten times. The V call is TRBV20-1, the J call TRBJ2-1; D is perhaps TRBD2 (8 bases). V was pared by 3 bases and J by 3 bases, with 18 bases between. The CDR3 consists of 16 residues. Germline CDR1 and CDR2: DFQATT and SNEGSKA (reference sequence). CDR3 sequence reads: CSASREGQIRYNEQFF. CDR3 DNA: TGCAGTGCTAGCCGGGAGGGACAGATACGCTACAATGAGCAGTTCTTC.

This clonotype was seen repeatedly, ten times or more. The chain has TRBV9 and TRBJ1-1; no reliable D call. Trimming took 0 bases from V and 2 from J, leaving 5 bases between them. This CDR3 is built from 13 residues. CDR1 and CDR2 from the germline V gene are SGDLS and YYNGEE. In nucleotides, the CDR3 is TGTGCCAGCAGCGTAGGTACCAACACTGAAGCTTTCTTT. Translating it yields CASSVGTNTEAFF.

This clonotype was picked up many times. This chain joins TRBV20-1 and TRBJ2-7; 8 nucleotides agree with TRBD2. CDR3 length: 14 amino acids. J was trimmed by 3 bases and V by 0 bases; bases with no gene match: 4. Germline V gene sequence: CDR1 DFQATT, CDR2 SNEGSKA (reference sequence). The DNA for the CDR3 is TGCAGTGCTAGAGATCACACTAGCGGCTACGAGCAGTACTTC. It yields the protein CSARDHTSGYEQYF.

At least ten counts were recorded for this clonotype. The chain is built from TRBV20-1 and TRBJ1-5; tentatively, D is TRBD1 (6 bases). The CDR3 contains 16 residues. Germline loops: CDR1 DFQATT, CDR2 SNEGSKA (reference sequence). Trimming cost V 5 bases and J 3 bases, with 20 bases left between them. CDR3 in amino acids: CSAPHPARGHNQPQHF. The CDR3 DNA follows: TGCAGTGCTCCCCACCCGGCGCGGGGACACAATCAGCCCCAGCATTTT.

This chain connects TRBV6-2 or TRBV6-3 to TRBJ2-3; TRBD1 matches 10 bases. Trimming took 6 bases from V and 6 from J; bases not matched to a gene: 6. The CDR3 has 14 residues. Germline V gene sequence: CDR1 MNHEY, CDR2 SVGEGT. CDR3 coding DNA: TGTGCCAGCAGAAAGACAGGGGGCGTTGATACGCAGTATTTT. Protein sequence: CASRKTGGVDTQYF.

This clonotype was seen repeatedly, ten times or more. J is TRBJ2-3 and V is TRBV6-5; 9 bases agree with TRBD1. This CDR3 has 15 amino acids. The junction had 6 bases not matched to a gene; V was cut back by 6 bases and J by 2 bases. Per germline, CDR1 MNHEY and CDR2 SVGAGI. CDR3 amino acids: CASRPRTGVTDTQYF. The CDR3 bases are TGTGCCAGCAGGCCCAGGACAGGGGTCACAGATACGCAGTATTTT.

This clonotype came up many times. V is TRBV7-2 and J is TRBJ2-3, with 11 positions matching TRBD2. CDR3 length: 14 amino acids. The junction had 3 bases not matched to a gene; V was cut back by 7 bases and J by 3 bases. Germline assignment: CDR1 SGHTA and CDR2 FQGNSA. For the CDR3, the DNA is TGTGCCAGCAAGAGACTAGCGGGAACAGATACGCAGTATTTT. Translation: CASKRLAGTDTQYF.

A few counts support this clonotype. The rearrangement uses TRBV5-8 and TRBJ2-3; 7 bases align to TRBD2. CDR3 length: 15 amino acids. The J segment lost 4 bases and the V segment lost 5 bases, leaving 10 bases of the junction unmatched. Germline loops: CDR1 SGHTS, CDR2 YDEGEE. In DNA form, the CDR3 reads TGTGCCAGCAGTCGAGGACTAGTAATCGCAGATACGCAGTATTTT. Translated, it gives CASSRGLVIADTQYF.

This clonotype was recorded at least ten times. This chain uses TRBV5-1 with TRBJ2-3; D gene unclear. This CDR3 is 13 amino acids long. The V gene's germline CDR1 is SGHRS and CDR2 YFSETQ. V was cut by 2 bases and J by 4 bases, with 8 bases left in between. For the CDR3, the DNA is TGCGCCAGCAGCTTAGGACCGGCAGATACGCAGTATTTT. Amino acid sequence: CASSLGPADTQYF.

This clonotype was detected many times. The chain joins TRBV5-1 to TRBJ2-2, with a possible D match to TRBD1 (5 bases). Trimming pared 0 bases from V and 3 bases from J, leaving 12 bases between. Germline assignment: CDR1 SGHRS and CDR2 YFSETQ. CDR3 size: 16 residues. The CDR3, as DNA: TGCGCCAGCAGCTTGGAAACATCCAGGGACACCGGGGAGCTGTTTTTT. It codes for CASSLETSRDTGELFF.

This clonotype was seen at least ten times. The chain joins TRBV7-9 to TRBJ2-2; TRBD2 is a possible D gene (5 bases). Germline assignment: CDR1 SEHNR and CDR2 FQNEAQ (reference sequence). The CDR3 consists of 15 residues. Trimming shortened V by 3 bases and J by 4 bases, and 12 bases separated the two germline ends. The CDR3 coding sequence is TGTGCCAGCAGCTTCGCCCAGGCGGGCACCGGGGAGCTGTTTTTT. Translating gives CASSFAQAGTGELFF.

In this sample, this clonotype turned up many times. The chain carries TRBV11-2 and TRBJ2-2; D unresolved. With 0 bases removed from V and 0 bases from J, the gap between germline ends came to 5 bases. Germline lookup yields CDR1 SGHAT and CDR2 FQNNGV. This CDR3 spans 15 amino acids. The CDR3 spells CASSLDSTNTGELFF. CDR3 DNA sequence: TGTGCCAGCAGCTTAGACAGTACGAACACCGGGGAGCTGTTTTTT.

This clonotype was counted between two and nine times. V is TRBV20-1 and J is TRBJ1-6, with 12 bases aligning to TRBD1. The CDR3 consists of 17 residues. CDR1 is DFQATT and CDR2 is SNEGSKA in the germline V gene (reference sequence). J lost 8 bases, V lost 5 bases, and 13 bases had no gene match. The CDR3 sequence: CSAPGQGALGPDSPLHF. In nucleotides, the CDR3 is TGCAGTGCTCCGGGACAGGGGGCGCTTGGCCCGGATTCACCCCTCCACTTT.

The chain joins TRBV7-2 to TRBJ2-3; the D is unclear. CDR1 and CDR2 from the germline V gene are SGHTA and FQGNSA. Trimming took 4 bases from V and 6 from J, leaving 17 bases between them. This CDR3 region has 15 residues. The CDR3 loop is CASSSHPPHPDTQYF. CDR3 DNA: TGTGCCAGCAGCTCCCACCCCCCCCATCCTGATACGCAGTATTTT. Variable domain in full (rest from reference TRBV7-2 and TRBJ2-3): GAGVSQSPSNKVTEKGKDVELRCDPISGHTALYWYRQSLGQGLEFLIYFQGNSAPDKSGLPSDRFSAERTGGSVSTLTIQRTQQEDSAVYLCASSSHPPHPDTQYFGPGTRLTVL.